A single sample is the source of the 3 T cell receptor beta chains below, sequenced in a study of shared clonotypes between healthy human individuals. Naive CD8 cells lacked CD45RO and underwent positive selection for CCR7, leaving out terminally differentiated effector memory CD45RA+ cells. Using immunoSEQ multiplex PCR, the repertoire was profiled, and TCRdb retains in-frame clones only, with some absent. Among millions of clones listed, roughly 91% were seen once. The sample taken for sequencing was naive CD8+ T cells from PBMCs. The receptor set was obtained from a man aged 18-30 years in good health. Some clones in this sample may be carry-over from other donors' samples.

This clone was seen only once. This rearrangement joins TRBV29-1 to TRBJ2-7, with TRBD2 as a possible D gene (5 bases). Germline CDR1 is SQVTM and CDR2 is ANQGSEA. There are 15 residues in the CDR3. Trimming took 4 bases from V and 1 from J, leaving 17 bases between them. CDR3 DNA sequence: TGCAGCGTTGTAACTTGGGTGACGGGGTCCTACGAGCAGTACTTC. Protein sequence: CSVVTWVTGSYEQYF.

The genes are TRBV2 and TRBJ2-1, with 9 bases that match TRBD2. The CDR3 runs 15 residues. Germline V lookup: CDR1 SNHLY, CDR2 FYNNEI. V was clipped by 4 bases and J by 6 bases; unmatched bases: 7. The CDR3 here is CASSGLAAPGNEQFF. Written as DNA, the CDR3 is TGTGCCAGCAGTGGACTAGCGGCACCCGGCAATGAGCAGTTCTTC.

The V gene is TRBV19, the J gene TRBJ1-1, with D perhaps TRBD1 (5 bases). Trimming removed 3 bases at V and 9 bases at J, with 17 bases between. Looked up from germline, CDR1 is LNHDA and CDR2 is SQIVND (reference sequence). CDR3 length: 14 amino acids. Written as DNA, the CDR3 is TGTGCCAGTAGTATCCCCAGTTCGGGGGAAAAAGCTTTCTTT. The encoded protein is CASSIPSSGEKAFF.